Each of the 17 T cell receptor beta chains below was sequenced from the same sample in a study of molecular identifiers for immune sequencing clone quantification. TCRdb analysed the PCR reads with MiXCR anew, one entry per CDR3 protein. The table shows 70,000 to 90,000 distinct CDR3 sequences, with approximately 22% occurring only once. The sequenced material came from naive CD8+ T cells from blood, with Jurkat cell RNA spiked in. As for subset: FACS-sorted CD8+CD4-CCR7+CD45RA+ naive T cells. These receptors were obtained from a human donor in good health. Some libraries in this study had Jurkat cell RNA spiked in.

This clonotype was observed many times. The chain recombines TRBV7-6 with TRBJ2-7; TRBD2 agrees at 8 bases. The V and J ends lost 5 bases and 1 base, in that order; junction bases with no gene match: 10. CDR1 is SGHVS, CDR2 FNYEAQ, per germline. This CDR3 has 16 amino acids. The CDR3 sequence is CASSPGGGIGSYEQYF. The DNA of the CDR3 is TGTGCCAGCAGCCCCGGGGGGGGAATAGGTTCCTACGAGCAGTACTTC.

This chain links TRBV27 with TRBJ2-5, with 14 bases matching TRBD2. This CDR3 region has 18 residues. Germline CDR1 and CDR2: MNHEY and SMNVEV (reference sequence). Unmatched junction bases numbered 9, after V lost 5 bases and J lost 1 base. CDR3 sequence reads: CASSPRLAGGTVQETQYF. In DNA form, the CDR3 reads TGTGCCAGCAGTCCGAGACTAGCGGGAGGGACCGTCCAAGAGACCCAGTACTTC.

On this clonotype itself: Because it lacks the conserved phenylalanine or tryptophan at the end, this CDR3 is likely a read error. This chain joins TRBV19 and TRBJ1-5; D gene uncertain. The germline V gene has CDR1 LNHDA and CDR2 SQIVND (reference sequence). The V end was cut by 5 bases, the J end by 0 bases, with 8 bases between. The CDR3 is 14 amino acids. The CDR3 sequence: CASSVSYSNQPQHL. Here the CDR3 DNA reads TGTGCCAGTAGTGTGTCTTATAGCAATCAGCCCCAGCATCTT.

This clonotype appeared a few times. The V call is TRBV4-1, the J call TRBJ2-1; 9 bases agree with TRBD2. J was trimmed by 7 bases and V by 2 bases; bases with no gene match: 12. The CDR3 has 17 amino acids. Germline V lookup: CDR1 MGHRA, CDR2 YSYEKL. CDR3 loop: CASSQPVSGSRYNEQFF. DNA of the CDR3: TGCGCCAGCAGCCAACCTGTTAGCGGGAGTCGGTATAATGAGCAGTTCTTC.

Points on this clonotype: This may be a read error: a much more frequent sequence differs by one nucleotide. The rearrangement links TRBV28 to TRBJ1-2, with a weak D call TRBD1 (5 bases). The germline gives CDR1 MDHEN, CDR2 SYDVKM. The CDR3 runs 15 residues. The CDR3 loop is CASTRGTSRLYGYAF. Here the CDR3 DNA reads TGTGCCAGCACCCGGGGGACCTCGAGGCTATATGGCTACGCCTTC.

This clonotype was seen many times. The rearrangement joins TRBV10-3 to TRBJ2-5, with D unresolved. The CDR3 totals 18 residues. The germline gives CDR1 ENHRY, CDR2 SYGVKD. The V end was cut by 0 bases, the J end by 2 bases, with 19 bases between. In DNA, the CDR3 is TGTGCCATCAGTGAGTCGTGGGAACAAACCCCCGAACAAGAGACCCAGTACTTC. Translated, it gives CAISESWEQTPEQETQYF.

Many counts were recorded for this clonotype. This chain links TRBV27 with TRBJ2-7; TRBD2 agrees at 11 bases. The CDR3 is 16 amino acids. The V gene end was trimmed by 5 bases and the J gene end by 5 bases; junction bases not matched to a gene: 11. The germline CDR1 and CDR2 sequences are MNHEY and SMNVEV (reference sequence). DNA for the CDR3: TGTGCCAGCAGTCTACTCACTAGCGGGGGCAGTCACGAGCAGTACTTC. Translated: CASSLLTSGGSHEQYF.

This clonotype appeared many times. The V and J genes are TRBV20-1 and TRBJ2-1; either TRBD1 or TRBD2 may supply D (6 bases each). Germline values: CDR1 DFQATT, CDR2 SNEGSKA (reference sequence). There are 11 residues in the CDR3. Trimming left V 3 bases short and J 9 bases short, with 9 bases between. Here the CDR3 reads CSARWGAEQFF. CDR3 sequence (DNA): TGCAGTGCTAGGTGGGGGGCTGAGCAGTTCTTC.

This clonotype was counted many times. The chain has TRBV12-3 or TRBV12-4 and TRBJ1-5, with TRBD1 as a possible D gene (5 bases). Trimming took 5 bases from V and 3 from J, leaving 8 bases between them. The CDR3 length is 13 residues. CDR3 DNA: TGTGCCAGCAGTGTGGGGGACAATCAGCCCCAGCATTTT. Its protein product is CASSVGDNQPQHF.

The rearrangement joins TRBV11-3 to TRBJ2-7, with D possibly TRBD1 on 6 matching bases. Per germline, CDR1 SGHNT and CDR2 YENEEA. CDR3 length equals 14 residues. V was clipped by 5 bases and J by 2 bases, with 13 bases between them. The DNA for the CDR3 is TGTGCCAGCAGCCGATTCGACAGGACCTACGAGCAGTACTTC. This translates into CASSRFDRTYEQYF.

Points on this clonotype: A much larger clonotype is one base distant, so this may be a read error. The rearrangement links TRBV2 to TRBJ2-7; 14 positions agree with TRBD2. The germline V gene encodes CDR1 SNHLY and CDR2 FYNNEI. The CDR3 has 14 amino acids. Here the CDR3 DNA reads TGTGCCAGCAGTGGACTAGCGGGAGGGTACGGGCAGTACTTC. Protein sequence: CASSGLAGGYGQYF.

Worth noting for this clonotype: A much larger clonotype is one base distant, so this may be a read error. The chain couples TRBV27 to TRBJ1-1; D is undetermined. Deletions cut 5 bases from V and 3 bases from J, with 16 bases between. This CDR3 spans 15 amino acids. The germline V gene encodes CDR1 MNHEY and CDR2 SMNVEV (reference sequence). The CDR3, as DNA: TGTGCCAGCAGTAATTTAGGACCAAAGGACACTGAAGCTTTCTTT. Protein product: CASSNLGPKDTEAFF.

This clonotype showed up just a few times. The V call is TRBV24-1, the J call TRBJ2-3; 8 bases agree with TRBD2. After removal of 1 base from V and 4 bases from J, the junction contained 3 bases not matched to a gene. The CDR3 is 15 residues long. Looked up from germline, CDR1 is KGHDR and CDR2 is SFDVKD. The chain's CDR3 is CATSDFEGLADTQYF. CDR3 nucleotide sequence: TGTGCCACCAGTGATTTCGAGGGACTAGCAGATACGCAGTATTTT.

This clonotype was recorded at least ten times. The rearrangement uses TRBV2 and TRBJ1-5, with 7 bases identical to TRBD1. The germline V gene has CDR1 SNHLY and CDR2 FYNNEI. V lost 10 bases, J lost 1 base, and 1 base stayed unmatched. The CDR3 is 12 amino acids. The DNA for the CDR3 is TGTGCCATCAGGGGGAGCAATCAGCCCCAGCATTTT. Protein: CAIRGSNQPQHF.

This clonotype occurred many times. The chain is built from TRBV5-1 and TRBJ2-7; TRBD2 might be the D (6 bases). This CDR3 has 15 residues. V was clipped by 4 bases and J by 0 bases, with 14 bases between them. CDR1 is SGHRS and CDR2 is YFSETQ in the germline V gene. The CDR3 DNA sequence: TGCGCCAGCAGCGCGGTAGCGGACCTCTCCTACGAGCAGTACTTC. This gives the protein CASSAVADLSYEQYF.

This clonotype has ten or more counts. V and J are TRBV10-3 and TRBJ1-1; 10 bases are a match to TRBD1. Looked up from germline, CDR1 is ENHRY and CDR2 is SYGVKD. The CDR3 runs 16 residues. Germline trimming cut 6 bases from V and 3 bases from J; bases unmatched to any gene: 10. The CDR3 DNA reads TGTGCCATCAGAGGGGACAGGGGAGAACTTTACACTGAAGCTTTCTTT. Translated: CAIRGDRGELYTEAFF.

This clonotype was observed many times. The rearrangement links TRBV5-1 to TRBJ2-7; D gene uncertain. This CDR3 contains 14 residues. Trimming stripped 2 bases from V and 3 bases from J, with 12 bases between. CDR1 and CDR2 from the germline V gene are SGHRS and YFSETQ. As DNA, the CDR3 is TGCGCCAGCAGCTTCACACCCGTTGGCTACGAGCAGTACTTC. Its protein is CASSFTPVGYEQYF.